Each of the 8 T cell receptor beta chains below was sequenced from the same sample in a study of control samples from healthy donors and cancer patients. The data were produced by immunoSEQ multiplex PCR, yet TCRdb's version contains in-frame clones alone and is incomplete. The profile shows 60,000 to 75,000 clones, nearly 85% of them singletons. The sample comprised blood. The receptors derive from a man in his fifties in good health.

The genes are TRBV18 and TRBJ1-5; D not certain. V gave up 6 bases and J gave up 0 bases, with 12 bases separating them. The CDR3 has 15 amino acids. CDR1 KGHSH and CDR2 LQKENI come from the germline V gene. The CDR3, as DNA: TGTGCCAGCTCGCTCGACGGATATAGCAATCAGCCCCAGCATTTT. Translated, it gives CASSLDGYSNQPQHF.

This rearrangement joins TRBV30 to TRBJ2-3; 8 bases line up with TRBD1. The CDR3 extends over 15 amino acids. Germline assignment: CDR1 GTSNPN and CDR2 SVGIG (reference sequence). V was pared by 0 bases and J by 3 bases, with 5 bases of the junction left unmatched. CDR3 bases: TGTGCCTGGAGTGTAGGGCAGGGGGCGACAGATACGCAGTATTTT. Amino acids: CAWSVGQGATDTQYF.

For the CDR3, the DNA is TGTGCCAGCAGTTTCCTCGACAGGAGGGATCAGCCCCAGCATTTT. It encodes CASSFLDRRDQPQHF. V usage is TRBV27 and J usage is TRBJ1-5, with D maybe TRBD1 (6 bases). The germline V gene encodes CDR1 MNHEY and CDR2 SMNVEV (reference sequence). V was clipped by 3 bases and J by 5 bases, with 14 bases between them. The CDR3 length is 15 residues.

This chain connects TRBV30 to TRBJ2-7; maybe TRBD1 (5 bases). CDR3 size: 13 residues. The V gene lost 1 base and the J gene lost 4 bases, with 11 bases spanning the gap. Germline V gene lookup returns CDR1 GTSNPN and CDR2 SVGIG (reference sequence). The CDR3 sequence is CAWSARAGYEQYF. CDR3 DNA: TGTGCCTGGAGTGCCCGAGCAGGGTACGAGCAGTACTTC.

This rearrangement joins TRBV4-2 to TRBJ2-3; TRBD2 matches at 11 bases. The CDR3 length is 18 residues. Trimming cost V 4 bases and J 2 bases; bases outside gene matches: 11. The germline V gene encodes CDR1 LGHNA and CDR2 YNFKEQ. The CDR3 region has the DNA TGTGCCAGCAGCCGACGGCTTAGCGGGGGGGCTTCCACAGATACGCAGTATTTT. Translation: CASSRRLSGGASTDTQYF.

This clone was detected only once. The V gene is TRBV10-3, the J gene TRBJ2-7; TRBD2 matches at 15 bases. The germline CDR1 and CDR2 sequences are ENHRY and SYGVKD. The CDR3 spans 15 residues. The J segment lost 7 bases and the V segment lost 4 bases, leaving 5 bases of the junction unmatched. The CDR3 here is CAISGTSGGAGEQYF. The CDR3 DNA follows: TGTGCCATCAGTGGGACTAGCGGGGGGGCAGGGGAGCAGTACTTC.

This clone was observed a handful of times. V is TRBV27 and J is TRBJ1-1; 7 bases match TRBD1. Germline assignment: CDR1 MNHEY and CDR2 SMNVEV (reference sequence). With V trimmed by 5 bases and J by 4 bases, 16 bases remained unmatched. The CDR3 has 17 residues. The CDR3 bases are TGTGCCAGCAGTAACCGGGACCTCTCCCAGGGGGGCACTGAAGCTTTCTTT. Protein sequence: CASSNRDLSQGGTEAFF.

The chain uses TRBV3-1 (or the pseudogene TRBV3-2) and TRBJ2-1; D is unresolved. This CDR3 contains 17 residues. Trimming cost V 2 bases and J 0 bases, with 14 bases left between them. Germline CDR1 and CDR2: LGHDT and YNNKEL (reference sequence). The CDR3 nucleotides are TGTGCCAGCAGCCAATTCCCGGGCGCTAGCTCCTACAATGAGCAGTTCTTC. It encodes CASSQFPGASSYNEQFF.